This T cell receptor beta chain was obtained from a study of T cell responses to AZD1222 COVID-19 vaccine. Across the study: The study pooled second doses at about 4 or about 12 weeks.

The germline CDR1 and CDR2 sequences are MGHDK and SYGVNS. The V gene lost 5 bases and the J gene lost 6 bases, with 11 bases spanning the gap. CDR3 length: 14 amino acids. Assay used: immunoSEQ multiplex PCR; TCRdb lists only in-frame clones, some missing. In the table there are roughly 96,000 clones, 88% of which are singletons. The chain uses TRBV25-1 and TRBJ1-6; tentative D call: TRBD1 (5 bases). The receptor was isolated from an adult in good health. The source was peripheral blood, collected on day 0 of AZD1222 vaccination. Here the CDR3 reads CASSLLGANSPLHF. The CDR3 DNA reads TGTGCCAGCAGTCTCTTAGGGGCTAATTCACCCCTCCACTTT.